These T cell receptor beta chains were read from a single sample in a study of blood T cell repertoires in COVID-19. Sequenced by immunoSEQ multiplex PCR; TCRdb stores in-frame clones only, minus some. Among approximately 300,000 clones listed, about four fifths were seen once. Sequencing input: peripheral blood. The receptors were gathered from a woman aged 45-59 years with acute or convalescent COVID-19. Both conserved end residues are part of each CDR3.

V	J	CDR3
TRBV2	TRBJ1-4	CASSDLQGSEKLFF
TRBV5-1	TRBJ1-1	CASSLGGQGSTEAFF
TRBV7-9	TRBJ2-7	CASSSQGATSYEQYF
TRBV27	TRBJ1-2	CASSLIGQGAGYGYTF
TRBV5-1	TRBJ1-5	CASSQQGGSNQPQHF
TRBV27	TRBJ1-2	CASSSRGFGGYTF
TRBV3-1/TRBV3-2	TRBJ1-2	CASSQGVGQANYGYTF
TRBV9	TRBJ1-2	CASSHARETTDYGYTF
TRBV30	TRBJ1-2	CALSRAGRYYGYTF
TRBV7-9	TRBJ2-5	CASSSLPGLAMETQYF
TRBV10-3	TRBJ2-7	CATTRTSGRFNEQYF
TRBV7-2	TRBJ2-1	CASSNRDREAEQFF
TRBV29-1	TRBJ2-3	CSVEFAPVPDTQYF
TRBV5-5	TRBJ1-1	CASAGEVYNTEAFF
TRBV7-9	TRBJ1-2	CASSFSGPLGYTF
TRBV11-2	TRBJ2-1	CASTLEREWNEQFF
TRBV5-1	TRBJ1-2	CASSSSGIYGYTF
TRBV4-1	TRBJ1-5	CASSLIRGVQPQHF
TRBV24-1	TRBJ2-2	CATSDLNAGDTGELFF